The rows below give T cell receptor beta chains drawn from one sample of a study of CD8 T cells in ankylosing spondylitis. TCRdb reprocessed the 5' RACE reads with MiXCR, giving one entry per CDR3 protein. The data show 350,000 or so distinct CDR3 sequences, with roughly 10% seen just once and roughly 9% held by the top ten. The material sequenced was blood, either unsorted or a sorted T cell fraction (not recorded which). The source is a female donor with ankylosing spondylitis or in good health (not recorded which). Each CDR3 is given without its conserved first and last residue.

v_gene | CDR3aa
TRBV20-1 | SARDASGGAFREQF
TRBV28 | ATKTSGSSGANVLT
TRBV4-3 | ASSQEYRDTYYEQY
TRBV20-1 | SARTGLGRGSHEQY
TRBV20-1 | SARAGAVGEKLF
TRBV5-5 | ASSQYRTGNTEAF
TRBV29-1 | SVGSSAYEQY
TRBV27 | ASSLRRSYEQY
TRBV5-6 | ASSRKDWMSETQY
TRBV24-1 | ATSDFEASNTGELF